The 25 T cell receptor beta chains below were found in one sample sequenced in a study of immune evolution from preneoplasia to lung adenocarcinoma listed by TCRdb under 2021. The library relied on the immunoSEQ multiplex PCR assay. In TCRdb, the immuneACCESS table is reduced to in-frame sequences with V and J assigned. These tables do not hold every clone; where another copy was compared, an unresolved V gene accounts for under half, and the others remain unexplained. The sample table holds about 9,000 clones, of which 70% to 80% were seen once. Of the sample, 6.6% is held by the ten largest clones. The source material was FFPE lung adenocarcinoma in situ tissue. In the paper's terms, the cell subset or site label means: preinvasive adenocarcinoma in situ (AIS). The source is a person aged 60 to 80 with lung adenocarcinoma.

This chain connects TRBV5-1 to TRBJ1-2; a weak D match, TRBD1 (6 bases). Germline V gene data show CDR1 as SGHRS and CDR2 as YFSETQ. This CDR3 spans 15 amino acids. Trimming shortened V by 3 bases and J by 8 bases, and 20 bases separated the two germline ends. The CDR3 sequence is CASSWGTFTSEGYTF. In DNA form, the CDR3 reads TGCGCCAGCAGCTGGGGGACATTCACCTCGGAGGGCTACACCTTC.

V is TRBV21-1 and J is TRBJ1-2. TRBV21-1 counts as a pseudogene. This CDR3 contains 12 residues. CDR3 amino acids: CASTVGNYGYTF. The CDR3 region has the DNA TGTGCCAGCACGGTGGGGAACTATGGCTACACCTTC.

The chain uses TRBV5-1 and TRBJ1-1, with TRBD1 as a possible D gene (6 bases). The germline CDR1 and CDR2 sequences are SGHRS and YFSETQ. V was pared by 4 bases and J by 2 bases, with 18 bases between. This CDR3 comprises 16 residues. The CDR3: CASSPNSGGSNTEAFF. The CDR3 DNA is TGCGCCAGCAGCCCGAATTCGGGGGGCTCCAACACTGAAGCTTTCTTT. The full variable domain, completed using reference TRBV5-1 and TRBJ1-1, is KAGVTQTPRYLIKTRGQQVTLSCSPISGHRSVSWYQQTPGQGLQFLFEYFSETQRNKGNFPGRFSGRQFSNSRSEMNVSTLELGDSALYLCASSPNSGGSNTEAFFGQGTRLTVV.

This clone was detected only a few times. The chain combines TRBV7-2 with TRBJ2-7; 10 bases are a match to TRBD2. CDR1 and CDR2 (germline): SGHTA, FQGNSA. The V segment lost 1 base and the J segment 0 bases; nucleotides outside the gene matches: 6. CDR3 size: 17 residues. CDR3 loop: CASSLESGGAHSYEQYF. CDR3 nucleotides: TGTGCCAGCAGCTTAGAAAGCGGGGGGGCTCACTCCTACGAGCAGTACTTC. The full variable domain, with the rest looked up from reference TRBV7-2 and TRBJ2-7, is GAGVSQSPSNKVTEKGKDVELRCDPISGHTALYWYRQSLGQGLEFLIYFQGNSAPDKSGLPSDRFSAERTGGSVSTLTIQRTQQEDSAVYLCASSLESGGAHSYEQYFGPGTRLTVT.

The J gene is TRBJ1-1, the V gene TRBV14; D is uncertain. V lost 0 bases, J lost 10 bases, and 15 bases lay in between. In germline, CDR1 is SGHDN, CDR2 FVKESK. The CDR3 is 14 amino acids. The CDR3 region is CASSQDRGRPGAFF. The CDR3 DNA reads TGTGCCAGCAGCCAAGATCGTGGGAGGCCGGGAGCTTTCTTT. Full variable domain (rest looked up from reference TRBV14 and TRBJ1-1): EAGVTQFPSHSVIEKGQTVTLRCDPISGHDNLYWYRRVMGKEIKFLLHFVKESKQDESGMPNNRFLAERTGGTYSTLKVQPAELEDSGVYFCASSQDRGRPGAFFGQGTRLTVV.

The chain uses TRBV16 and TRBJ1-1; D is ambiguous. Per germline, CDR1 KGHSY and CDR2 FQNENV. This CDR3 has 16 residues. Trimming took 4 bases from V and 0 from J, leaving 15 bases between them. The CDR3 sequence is CASSPNPTGLNTEAFF. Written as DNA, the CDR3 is TGTGCCAGCAGCCCTAATCCGACGGGCCTGAACACTGAAGCTTTCTTT.

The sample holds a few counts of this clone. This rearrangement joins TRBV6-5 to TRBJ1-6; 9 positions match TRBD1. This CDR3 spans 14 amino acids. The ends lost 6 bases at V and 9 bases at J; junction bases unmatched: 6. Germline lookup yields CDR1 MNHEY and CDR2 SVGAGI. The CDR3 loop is CASRTTGGSSPLHF. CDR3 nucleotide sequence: TGTGCCAGCAGAACTACAGGGGGCAGTTCACCCCTCCACTTT.

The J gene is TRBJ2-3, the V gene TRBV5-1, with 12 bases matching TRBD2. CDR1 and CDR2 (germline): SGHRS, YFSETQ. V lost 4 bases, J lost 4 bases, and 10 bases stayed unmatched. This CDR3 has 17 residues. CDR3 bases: TGCGCCAGCAGCGTGGCCGGATCTAGCGGGGGGGCAGATACGCAGTATTTT. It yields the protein CASSVAGSSGGADTQYF.

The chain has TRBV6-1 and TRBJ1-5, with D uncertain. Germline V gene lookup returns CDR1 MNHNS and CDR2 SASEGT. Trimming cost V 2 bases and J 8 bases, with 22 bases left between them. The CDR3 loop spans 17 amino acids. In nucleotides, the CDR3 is TGTGCCAGCAGTGAATCGGGTGTTGCGTATCATCAGAAGCCCCAGCATTTT. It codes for CASSESGVAYHQKPQHF.

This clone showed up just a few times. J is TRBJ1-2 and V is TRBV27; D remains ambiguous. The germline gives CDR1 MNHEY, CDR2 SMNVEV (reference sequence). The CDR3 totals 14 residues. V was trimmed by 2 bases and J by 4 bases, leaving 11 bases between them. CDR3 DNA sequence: TGTGCCAGCAGTTTAAGGGATAGCAGCTATGGCTACACCTTC. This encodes CASSLRDSSYGYTF.

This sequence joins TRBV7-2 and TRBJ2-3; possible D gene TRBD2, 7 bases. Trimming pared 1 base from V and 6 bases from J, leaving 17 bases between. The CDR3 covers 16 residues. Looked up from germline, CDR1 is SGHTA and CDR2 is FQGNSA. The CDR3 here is CASSLDGGGLSDTQYF. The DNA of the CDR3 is TGTGCCAGCAGCTTAGATGGCGGGGGCCTTTCGGATACGCAGTATTTT.

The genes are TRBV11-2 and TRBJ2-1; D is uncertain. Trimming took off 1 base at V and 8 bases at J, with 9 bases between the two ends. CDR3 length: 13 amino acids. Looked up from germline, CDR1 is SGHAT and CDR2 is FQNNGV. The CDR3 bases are TGTGCCAGCAGCTTAGGTATGTCCGATGAGCAGTTCTTC. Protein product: CASSLGMSDEQFF.

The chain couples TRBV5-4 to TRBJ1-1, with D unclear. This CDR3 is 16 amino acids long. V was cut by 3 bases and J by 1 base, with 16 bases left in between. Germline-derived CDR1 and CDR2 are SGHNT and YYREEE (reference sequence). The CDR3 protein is CASSSQPGLRNTEAFF. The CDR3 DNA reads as TGTGCCAGCAGCTCACAACCAGGACTCAGGAACACTGAAGCTTTCTTT.

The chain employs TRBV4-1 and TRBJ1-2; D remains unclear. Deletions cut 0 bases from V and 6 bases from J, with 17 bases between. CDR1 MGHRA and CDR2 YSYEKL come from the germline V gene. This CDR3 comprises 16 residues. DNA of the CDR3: TGCGCCAGCAGCCAAGAAGTAGGCCGATCTTCTGATGGCTACACCTTC. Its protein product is CASSQEVGRSSDGYTF.

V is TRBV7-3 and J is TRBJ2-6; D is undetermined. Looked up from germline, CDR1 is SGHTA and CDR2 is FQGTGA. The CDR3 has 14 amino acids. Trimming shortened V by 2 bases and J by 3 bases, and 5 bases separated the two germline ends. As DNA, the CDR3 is TGTGCCAGCAGCTTAGTAGGTGGGGCCAACGTCCTGACTTTC. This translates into CASSLVGGANVLTF.

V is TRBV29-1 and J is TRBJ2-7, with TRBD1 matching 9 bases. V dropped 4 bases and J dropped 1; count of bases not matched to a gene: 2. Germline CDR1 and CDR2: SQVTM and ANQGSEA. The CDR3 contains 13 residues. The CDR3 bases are TGCAGCGTTGTGGGACAGGGTTCCTACGAGCAGTACTTC. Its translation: CSVVGQGSYEQYF.

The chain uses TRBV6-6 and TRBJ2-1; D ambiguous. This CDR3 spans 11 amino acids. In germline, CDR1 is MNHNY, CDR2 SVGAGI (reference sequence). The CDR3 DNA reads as TGTGCGTTCGGTTGGGCCAATGAGCAGTTCTTC. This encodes CAFGWANEQFF.

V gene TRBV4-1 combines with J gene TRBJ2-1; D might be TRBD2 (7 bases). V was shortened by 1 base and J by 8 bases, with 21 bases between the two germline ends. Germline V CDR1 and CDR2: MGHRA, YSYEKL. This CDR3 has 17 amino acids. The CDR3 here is CASSQGIFGGPGDEQFF. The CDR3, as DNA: TGCGCCAGCAGCCAAGGGATTTTCGGGGGGCCCGGGGATGAGCAGTTCTTC.

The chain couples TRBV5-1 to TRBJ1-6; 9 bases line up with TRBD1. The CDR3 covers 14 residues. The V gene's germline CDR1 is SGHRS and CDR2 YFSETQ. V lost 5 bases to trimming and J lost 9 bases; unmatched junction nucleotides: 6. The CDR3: CASRQGQGSSPLHF. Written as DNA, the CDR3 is TGCGCCAGCAGACAGGGACAGGGTTCTTCACCCCTCCACTTT.

CDR3 sequence: CAWSPLAGAGDTQYF. The CDR3 DNA reads TGTGCCTGGAGCCCCTTAGCGGGGGCGGGAGATACGCAGTATTTT. The chain joins TRBV30 to TRBJ2-3; 9 bases match TRBD2. V lost 3 bases to trimming and J lost 5 bases; unmatched junction nucleotides: 9. CDR3 size: 15 residues. The germline V gene has CDR1 GTSNPN and CDR2 SVGIG (reference sequence).

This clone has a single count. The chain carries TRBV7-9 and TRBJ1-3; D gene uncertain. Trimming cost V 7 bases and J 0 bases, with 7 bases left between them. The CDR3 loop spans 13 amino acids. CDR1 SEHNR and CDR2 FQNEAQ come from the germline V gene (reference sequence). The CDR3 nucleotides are TGTGCCAGCAACATCGGCTCTGGAAACACCATATATTTT. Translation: CASNIGSGNTIYF.

The CDR3 coding sequence is TGTGCCAGCAGTATGGGACAGTCAAATTCACCCCTCCACTTT. Encoded protein: CASSMGQSNSPLHF. This chain links TRBV27 with TRBJ1-6; 7 nucleotides line up with TRBD1. V dropped 5 bases and J dropped 7; count of bases not matched to a gene: 5. The germline V gene has CDR1 MNHEY and CDR2 SMNVEV (reference sequence). The CDR3 covers 14 residues.

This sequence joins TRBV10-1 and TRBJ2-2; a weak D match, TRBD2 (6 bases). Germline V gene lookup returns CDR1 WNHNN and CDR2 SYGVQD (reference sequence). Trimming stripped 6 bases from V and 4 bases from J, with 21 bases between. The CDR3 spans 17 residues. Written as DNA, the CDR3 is TGCGCCAGCAGCCGTACGCGGATTCAGGAGGGCACCGGGGAGCTGTTTTTT. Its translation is CASSRTRIQEGTGELFF.

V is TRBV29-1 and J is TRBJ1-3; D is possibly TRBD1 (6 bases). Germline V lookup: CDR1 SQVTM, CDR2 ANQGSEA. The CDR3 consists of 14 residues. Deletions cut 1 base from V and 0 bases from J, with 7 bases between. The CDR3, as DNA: TGCAGCGTTGAAGGGGGACACTCTGGAAACACCATATATTTT. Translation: CSVEGGHSGNTIYF.

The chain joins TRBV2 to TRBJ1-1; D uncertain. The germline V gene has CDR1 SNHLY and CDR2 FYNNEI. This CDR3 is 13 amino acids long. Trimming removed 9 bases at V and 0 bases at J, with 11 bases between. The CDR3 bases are TGTGCCAGTGAGAGGAGGCTGAACACTGAAGCTTTCTTT. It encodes CASERRLNTEAFF. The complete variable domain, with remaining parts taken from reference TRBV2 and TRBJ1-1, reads EPEVTQTPSHQVTQMGQEVILRCVPISNHLYFYWYRQILGQKVEFLVSFYNNEISEKSEIFDDQFSVERPDGSNFTLKIRSTKLEDSAMYFCASERRLNTEAFFGQGTRLTVV.